Reported below is one T cell receptor beta chain. In its sample, this clonotype was seen many times. The clone's antigen remains unknown. No quality values exist for individual bases; no much larger clone is one base distant. This sample stems from a study of molecular identifiers for immune sequencing clone quantification (dated by TCRdb to the late 2010s). Some background on the complete study: For a replicate experiment, RNA from roughly 18,000 or 92,000 naive CD8 T cells was divided into five aliquots, and four of the five aliquots were sequenced. This methods study used CD8 T cells to benchmark TCR RNA copy counting and molecular-identifier clustering-based TCR repertoire sequencing (MIDCIRS). General conclusions and limits of the study: Spiked-in Jurkat TCR RNA equivalent to a single cell was reported to be detectable even among over 800,000 naive CD8 T cells. Naive libraries contained spiked-in Jurkat TCR RNA (approximately nine copies' worth), which is not part of the donor repertoire. In CMV-specific effector cells, over 98% of molecules were held by clones above 20 RNA copies, whereas under 1% of molecules were held by such clones in naive cells. Modeling gave 3 to 3.5 recovered TCR RNA copies per cell versus about 10 by digital PCR, implying roughly 28% capture efficiency. When barcode sub-clustering was omitted, TCR diversity was inflated by chimeric consensus sequences, with chimeras reaching as high as 47%. Highly expanded clone sizes could be underestimated if identical TCR molecules share a barcode.

The library came from PCR. These reads were obtained on a NextSeq 500. Preparation of bulk TCR libraries followed a previously described approach, with the TCR primers listed in Table S5. Total RNA was purified with the Qiagen AllPrep DNA/RNA kit. Before analysis, reads from multiple sequencing runs of one library were combined. The original pipeline was this. Only reads with exact TCR constant sequence were kept, trimmed to 150 nt, and grouped by their 12-nt molecular barcodes. Reads in each barcode group were sub-clustered using a 15% Levenshtein threshold, and a quality-weighted consensus sequence was built for each RNA molecule. Non-functional sequences were excluded, and lower-count sequences lying one edit away from another sequence were also excluded. On the basis of fitting two negative binomial distributions, barcode sub-clusters with fewer than 20% of the maximum read count were discarded. In-frame beta chains were kept once TCRdb had trimmed the public reads at Q25 with fastp and called clones with MiXCR. Duplicate CDR3 protein sequences are folded into a single record with the most common DNA and genes. TCRdb assigned the V and J calls; the authors' analysis was not used. Counted in this sample were hundreds of thousands of distinct CDR3 sequences; over 25% of them appeared once. 0.75% to 0.8% of the sample comes from the top ten.

Its CDR3 holds 14 amino acids, cysteine through phenylalanine. The CDR3 DNA has 42 bases and is translated from base 1. CDR1 and CDR2, per the germline V gene (reference sequence), are SEHNR and FQNEAQ. Trimming at the junction amounts to 3 bases on V and 3 bases on J, and the germline ends lie 9 bases apart. Libraries of naive CD8 T cells were built from around 20,000 to 990,000 sorted cells, with 10%, 30% or 50% of the purified RNA used. On a BD FACSAria II, naive CD8 T cells were FACS-sorted as CD8+CD4-CCR7+CD45RA+ and collected into RLT Plus buffer. Detection sensitivity was tested by spiking Jurkat RNA equal to about eleven TCR copies' worth into samples containing roughly 19,000-1,100,000 naive CD8 T cells. Enrichment of CD8 T cells was performed with RosetteSep CD8+ T Cell Enrichment Cocktail and Ficoll-Paque, after which ACK red cell lysis was carried out.

The TCR sequence derives from a human donor in good health. Some libraries in this study had Jurkat cell RNA spiked in. The sequenced material came from naive CD8+ T cells from blood, with Jurkat cell RNA spiked in. Sample cell subset or site, as interpreted from the label and publication: FACS-sorted CD8+CD4-CCR7+CD45RA+ naive T cells. Recombination joined TRBV7-9 with TRBJ1-5, with a tentative D gene TRBD1 over 5 matching bases. The CDR3 protein sequence reads: CASSFSGFNQPQHF. The nucleotide sequence reads TGTGCCAGCAGCTTTTCAGGGTTCAATCAGCCCCAGCATTTT.